This TCR beta chain comes out of a study of T cells in Graves' hyperthyroidism and ophthalmopathy. In the study overall: Prior to any treatment, at the point of initial diagnosis, peripheral blood was collected.

It was RNA transcripts that yielded the amplified TCR beta CDR3 regions. RT-PCR in the first round (using the HTBI primer set) targeted the TCR CDR3. One entry per CDR3 protein results from TCRdb running MiXCR on the multiplex PCR reads. The sample carries 690,000 or so distinct CDR3 sequences, around 20% recorded once. This clonotype was seen a few times. Germline lookup yields CDR1 DFQATT and CDR2 SNEGSKA (reference sequence). CDR3 length equals 14 residues. V was clipped by 5 bases and J by 3 bases; unmatched bases: 5. This TCR derives from a woman between 45 and 65 years old with Graves' hyperthyroidism that later progressed to Graves' ophthalmopathy. V usage is TRBV20-1 and J usage is TRBJ1-1; 11 nucleotides align to TRBD1. The source material was blood. The CDR3 DNA follows: TGCAGTGCTTGGACAGGGGGCTTTGACACTGAAGCTTTCTTT. Encoded protein: CSAWTGGFDTEAFF.